This record covers a single TCR beta chain. Its antigen is undetermined. These data are taken from a study of memory B cells and T cells in multiple sclerosis. Germline assignment: CDR1 MNHNS and CDR2 SASEGT. The germline V and J ends were trimmed by 10 bases and 7 bases, with 23 bases remaining between them. CDR3 length: 15 residues. Using immunoSEQ multiplex PCR, the repertoire was profiled, and TCRdb retains in-frame clones only, with some absent. The sample holds 30,000 to 40,000 clones, roughly 86% seen once. CFSE-dim autoproliferating and CFSE-high non-proliferating T cells from unstimulated culture were sequenced separately. Replicate wells were pooled after less than eight days of stimulus-free culture of fewer than 65 million CFSE-labeled PBMCs. CFSE at approximately 0.5 uM labeled the PBMCs, which were then cultured unstimulated. Study-wide findings and caveats: Normalization was needed because clone-set size differences affected shared clonotype counts.

The chain employs TRBV6-1 and TRBJ1-5; D unclear. The sample was PBMCs from blood kept in culture. This clonotype originated in a human donor with multiple sclerosis. The CDR3 sequence: CATTHASAGGQPQHF. CDR3 nucleotides: TGTGCCACCACCCACGCCTCAGCGGGTGGGCAGCCCCAGCATTTT.